The sequence of this T cell receptor beta chain was determined in a study of blood T cell repertoires in COVID-19. This table comes from immunoSEQ multiplex PCR, and its TCRdb copy is limited to in-frame clones, with some not included. Here the sample spans 200,000 to 250,000 clones, around nine tenths being singletons. J gave up 6 bases and V 4 bases, and 5 bases lay outside the gene matches. This CDR3 has 15 amino acids. In germline, CDR1 is SGHNT, CDR2 YYREEE (reference sequence). The sample was PBMCs or T cells enriched from blood (not recorded which). This clonotype was sampled from a woman younger than 45 who had been exposed to COVID-19. The V call is TRBV5-4, the J call TRBJ2-1, with 12 bases aligning to TRBD2. The CDR3, as DNA: TGTGCCAGCAGCCCGACTAGCGGGAGATCCAATGAGCAGTTCTTC. Its protein product is CASSPTSGRSNEQFF.